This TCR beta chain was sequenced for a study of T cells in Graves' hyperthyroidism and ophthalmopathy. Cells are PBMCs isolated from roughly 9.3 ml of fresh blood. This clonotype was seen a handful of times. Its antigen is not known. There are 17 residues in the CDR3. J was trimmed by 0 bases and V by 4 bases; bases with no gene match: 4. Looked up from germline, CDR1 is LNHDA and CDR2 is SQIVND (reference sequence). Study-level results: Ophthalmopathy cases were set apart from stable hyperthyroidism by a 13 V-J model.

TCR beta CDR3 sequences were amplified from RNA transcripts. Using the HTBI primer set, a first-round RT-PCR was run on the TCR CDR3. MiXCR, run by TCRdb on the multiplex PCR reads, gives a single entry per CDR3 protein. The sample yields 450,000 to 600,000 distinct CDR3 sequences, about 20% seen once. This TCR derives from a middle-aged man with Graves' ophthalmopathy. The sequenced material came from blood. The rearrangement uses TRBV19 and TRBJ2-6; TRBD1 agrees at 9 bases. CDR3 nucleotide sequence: TGTGCCAGTAGTAGGACGACAGGGGGCTCTGGGGCCAACGTCCTGACTTTC. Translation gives CASSRTTGGSGANVLTF.